These 23 T cell receptor beta chains originate from one sample sequenced in a study of blood T cell repertoires in COVID-19. Libraries were prepared by immunoSEQ multiplex PCR; TCRdb keeps only in-frame clonotypes and omits some of them. The sample carries 100,000 to 150,000 clones, 75% to 90% recorded once. Sequencing input: peripheral blood. These receptors originate from a man between 60 and 75 years old with COVID-19, enrolled during active disease.

The V call is TRBV12-5, the J call TRBJ1-4; the D is unclear. The CDR3 runs 12 residues. Trimming removed 1 base at V and 14 bases at J, with 11 bases between. Germline V gene data show CDR1 as LGHNT and CDR2 as FRNRAP. CDR3 protein: CASGLGGYRLFF. For the CDR3, the DNA is TGTGCTAGTGGTTTGGGCGGATACCGGCTGTTTTTT.

The chain is built from TRBV5-6 and TRBJ1-4; D is perhaps TRBD1 (6 bases). V was cut by 4 bases and J by 7 bases, with 14 bases left in between. The germline CDR1 and CDR2 sequences are SGHDT and YYEEEE. CDR3 size: 14 residues. In DNA form, the CDR3 reads TGTGCCAGCAGCACCGCAGGGGTAGGTGAAAAACTGTTTTTT. It translates to CASSTAGVGEKLFF.

The rearrangement joins TRBV29-1 to TRBJ1-1; tentative D call: TRBD1 (5 bases). Germline V CDR1 and CDR2: SQVTM, ANQGSEA. The CDR3 covers 11 residues. V was trimmed by 5 bases and J by 6 bases, leaving 10 bases between them. The CDR3, as DNA: TGCAGCGTTAGGACAAGCCCTGAAGCTTTCTTT. This translates into CSVRTSPEAFF. The variable domain in full, with the rest retrieved from reference TRBV29-1 and TRBJ1-1, is SAVISQKPSRDICQRGTSLTIQCQVDSQVTMMFWYRQQPGQSLTLIATANQGSEATYESGFVIDKFPISRPNLTFSTLTVSNMSPEDSSIYLCSVRTSPEAFFGQGTRLTVV.

This rearrangement joins TRBV9 to TRBJ1-6; TRBD1 agrees at 7 bases. Germline CDR1 and CDR2: SGDLS and YYNGEE. The CDR3 extends over 14 amino acids. V dropped 4 bases and J dropped 7; count of bases not matched to a gene: 5. The CDR3 region is CASSRGQINSPLHF. The CDR3, as DNA: TGTGCCAGCAGCAGGGGGCAGATAAATTCACCCCTCCACTTT. Complete variable domain (other parts from reference TRBV9 and TRBJ1-6): DSGVTQTPKHLITATGQRVTLRCSPRSGDLSVYWYQQSLDQGLQFLIQYYNGEERAKGNILERFSAQQFPDLHSELNLSSLELGDSALYFCASSRGQINSPLHFGNGTRLTVT.

The genes are TRBV29-1 and TRBJ2-7; D may be TRBD2 (7 bases). Germline V gene sequence: CDR1 SQVTM, CDR2 ANQGSEA. Between the trimmed V and J ends, which lost 6 bases and 2 bases, there was a span of 14 bases. The CDR3 totals 13 residues. As DNA, the CDR3 is TGCAGCGTCCGCCGGGGGGCCACCTACGAGCAGTACTTC. It encodes CSVRRGATYEQYF.

This chain links TRBV18 with TRBJ1-1; D is perhaps TRBD1 (6 bases). CDR1 is KGHSH, CDR2 LQKENI, per germline. V lost 1 base to trimming and J lost 5 bases, with 14 bases between them. The CDR3 spans 15 residues. The CDR3 loop is CASSPQGGLVTEAFF. In nucleotides, the CDR3 is TGTGCCAGCTCACCACAGGGGGGGCTCGTAACTGAAGCTTTCTTT.

The gene calls are TRBV5-1 and TRBJ1-2; 8 bases are shared with TRBD1. Trimming cost V 0 bases and J 3 bases; bases outside gene matches: 7. The CDR3 sequence is 16 residues long. Germline V gives CDR1 SGHRS, CDR2 YFSETQ. CDR3: CASSLVGQALDYGYTF. CDR3 coding DNA: TGCGCCAGCAGCTTGGTGGGACAGGCTCTGGACTATGGCTACACCTTC.

The V gene is TRBV18, the J gene TRBJ2-3; 10 nucleotides line up with TRBD1. This CDR3 is 17 amino acids long. CDR1 is KGHSH and CDR2 is LQKENI in the germline V gene. V lost 0 bases, J lost 0 bases, and 3 bases stayed unmatched. For the CDR3, the DNA is TGTGCCAGCTCACCACCGACAGGGGGCTTGAGCACAGATACGCAGTATTTT. This translates into CASSPPTGGLSTDTQYF.

CDR3 in DNA: TGTGCCAGCAGCAAAGGACAGGTCTTGGGGAACACCATATATTTT. It yields the protein CASSKGQVLGNTIYF. The chain is built from TRBV7-2 and TRBJ1-3; 7 bases are a match to TRBD1. CDR1 and CDR2 (germline): SGHTA, FQGNSA. The CDR3 spans 15 residues. V was pared by 5 bases and J by 7 bases, with 11 bases of the junction left unmatched.

V usage is TRBV9 and J usage is TRBJ2-1; 14 bases fit TRBD2. Per the germline V gene, CDR1 is SGDLS and CDR2 is YYNGEE. The CDR3 is 16 amino acids. Trimming removed 3 bases from V and 4 bases from J; junction bases left unmatched: 3. CDR3 coding DNA: TGTGCCAGCAGCGCCGGACTAGCGGGGGGTTACAATGAGCAGTTCTTC. Residues: CASSAGLAGGYNEQFF.

This clone was detected only a few times. The rearrangement uses TRBV7-9 and TRBJ1-2; a weak D match, TRBD1 (6 bases). The CDR3 has 12 residues. Germline V CDR1 and CDR2: SEHNR, FQNEAQ (reference sequence). With 7 bases removed from V and 4 bases from J, the gap between germline ends came to 10 bases. The CDR3 protein is CASTQDSYGYTF. DNA for the CDR3: TGTGCCAGCACCCAGGACAGCTATGGCTACACCTTC.

This chain links TRBV19 with TRBJ1-2; 8 bases agree with TRBD1. This CDR3 contains 14 residues. The germline gives CDR1 LNHDA, CDR2 SQIVND (reference sequence). The J segment lost 7 bases and the V segment lost 6 bases, leaving 10 bases of the junction unmatched. The chain's CDR3 is CASRSNRGKGGYTF. CDR3 DNA: TGTGCCAGTAGAAGTAACAGGGGGAAGGGTGGCTACACCTTC.

The chain couples TRBV9 to TRBJ1-5; D call uncertain. With 4 bases removed from V and 5 bases from J, the gap between germline ends came to 10 bases. This CDR3 spans 13 amino acids. The germline gives CDR1 SGDLS, CDR2 YYNGEE. The CDR3 protein is CASSTLGDQPQHF. The CDR3 DNA is TGTGCCAGCAGCACCCTGGGCGATCAGCCCCAGCATTTT.

The chain carries TRBV16 and TRBJ1-4; possibly TRBD1 for D (5 bases). The CDR3 has 17 residues. V dropped 0 bases and J dropped 0 bases, with 11 bases sitting between them. CDR1 and CDR2 from the germline V gene are KGHSY and FQNENV. CDR3 loop: CASSQSYGGTTNEKLFF. The CDR3 DNA follows: TGTGCCAGCAGCCAATCCTACGGGGGTACAACTAATGAAAAACTGTTTTTT.

The chain joins TRBV7-2 to TRBJ2-7, with a possible D match to TRBD2 (6 bases). Per germline, CDR1 SGHTA and CDR2 FQGNSA. The CDR3 runs to 15 residues. Trimming took 5 bases from V and 6 from J, leaving 20 bases between them. CDR3 in DNA: TGTGCCAGCAGCCCTCGGGTTCGGGGAGGACGCGAGCAGTACTTC. The encoded protein is CASSPRVRGGREQYF.

The chain uses TRBV5-1 and TRBJ1-1; 7 bases fit TRBD1. This CDR3 comprises 17 residues. V shed 4 bases and J 3 bases; nucleotides not matched to a gene: 15. CDR1 is SGHRS, CDR2 YFSETQ, per germline. As DNA, the CDR3 is TGCGCCAGCAGCCCCTGGACAGGTCGTGAGGGGTACACTGAAGCTTTCTTT. It codes for CASSPWTGREGYTEAFF.

The chain recombines TRBV6-5 with TRBJ2-7, with 7 bases matching TRBD1. The germline V gene has CDR1 MNHEY and CDR2 SVGAGI. J lost 3 bases, V lost 4 bases, and 12 bases had no gene match. The CDR3 length is 16 residues. CDR3: CASSSPLGTADYEQYF. The CDR3 DNA reads TGTGCCAGCAGTTCCCCCCTCGGGACAGCCGACTACGAGCAGTACTTC.

The chain combines TRBV7-8 with TRBJ1-5; D call uncertain. The germline V and J ends were trimmed by 2 bases and 0 bases, with 11 bases remaining between them. CDR1 and CDR2 from the germline V gene are SGHVS and FQNEAQ. The CDR3 runs 16 residues. CDR3 nucleotides: TGTGCCAGCAGCTTAAAAAGAACAACTAGCAATCAGCCCCAGCATTTT. Amino acids: CASSLKRTTSNQPQHF. The full variable domain, rest sourced from reference TRBV7-8 and TRBJ1-5, is GAGVSQSPRYKVAKRGQDVALRCDPISGHVSLFWYQQALGQGPEFLTYFQNEAQLDKSGLPSDRFFAERPEGSVSTLKIQRTQQEDSAVYLCASSLKRTTSNQPQHFGDGTRLSIL.

V usage is TRBV2 and J usage is TRBJ1-2; no firm D call. V was pared by 5 bases and J by 4 bases, with 11 bases between. The CDR3 spans 13 residues. From germline, CDR1 is SNHLY and CDR2 FYNNEI. CDR3 coding DNA: TGTGCCAGCAGTTCGGGTCCTTTCTATGGCTACACCTTC. This encodes CASSSGPFYGYTF.

The V call is TRBV6-2 or TRBV6-3, the J call TRBJ1-4; 11 bases map to TRBD1. The CDR3 runs 14 residues. V lost 5 bases to trimming and J lost 10 bases; unmatched junction nucleotides: 6. Germline V lookup: CDR1 MNHEY, CDR2 SVGEGT. The CDR3 loop reads CASSKSGQGGKLFF. The CDR3 DNA reads as TGTGCCAGCAGTAAATCGGGACAGGGGGGAAAACTGTTTTTT.

The V gene is TRBV18, the J gene TRBJ1-5, with D maybe TRBD1 (6 bases). Trimming removed 3 bases at V and 7 bases at J, with 19 bases between. Germline V lookup: CDR1 KGHSH, CDR2 LQKENI. This CDR3 is built from 16 residues. The DNA of the CDR3 is TGTGCCAGCTCACCTCAACAGGGAACCGGAAAACAGCCCCAGCATTTT. Amino acids: CASSPQQGTGKQPQHF.

The rearrangement uses TRBV28 and TRBJ1-1; D possibly corresponds to TRBD1 (5 bases). This CDR3 is 16 amino acids long. The ends were cut back, 2 bases at V and 2 bases at J, with 15 bases in the middle. Germline V CDR1 and CDR2: MDHEN, SYDVKM. DNA for the CDR3: TGTGCCAGCAGTTTACTGGGGGGGTGGGAAAACACTGAAGCTTTCTTT. It codes for CASSLLGGWENTEAFF.

This clone has a single count. The chain joins TRBV7-8 to TRBJ2-2, with 7 bases aligning to TRBD2. CDR1 SGHVS and CDR2 FQNEAQ come from the germline V gene. This CDR3 contains 15 residues. V shed 0 bases and J 3 bases; nucleotides not matched to a gene: 1. CDR3 nucleotides: TGTGCCAGCAGCTTAGCCAGCGGGGACACCGGGGAGCTGTTTTTT. Translation gives CASSLASGDTGELFF.